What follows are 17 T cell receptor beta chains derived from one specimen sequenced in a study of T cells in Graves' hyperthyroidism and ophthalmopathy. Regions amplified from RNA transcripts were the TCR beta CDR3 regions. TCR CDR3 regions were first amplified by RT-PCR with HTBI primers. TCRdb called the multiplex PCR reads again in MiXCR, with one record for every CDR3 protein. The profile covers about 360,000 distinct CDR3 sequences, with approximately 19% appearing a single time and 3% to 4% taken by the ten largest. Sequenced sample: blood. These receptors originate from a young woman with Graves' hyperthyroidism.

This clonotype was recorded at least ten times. CDR3 amino acids: CASSPTRRGTGVSYEQYF. In DNA form, the CDR3 reads TGTGCCAGCAGCCCAACCCGGCGGGGGACAGGGGTATCCTACGAGCAGTACTTC. This chain uses TRBV11-2 with TRBJ2-7; 10 positions match TRBD1. V dropped 5 bases and J dropped 1; count of bases not matched to a gene: 14. This CDR3 is built from 18 residues. CDR1 SGHAT and CDR2 FQNNGV come from the germline V gene.

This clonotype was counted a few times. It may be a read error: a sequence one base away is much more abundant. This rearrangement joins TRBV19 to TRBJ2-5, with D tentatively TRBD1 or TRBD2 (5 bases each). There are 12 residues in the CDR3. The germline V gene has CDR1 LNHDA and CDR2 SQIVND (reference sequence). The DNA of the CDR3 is TGTGCCAGTAGTATACAGGGAGAGACCAAGTACTTC. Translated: CASSIQGETKYF.

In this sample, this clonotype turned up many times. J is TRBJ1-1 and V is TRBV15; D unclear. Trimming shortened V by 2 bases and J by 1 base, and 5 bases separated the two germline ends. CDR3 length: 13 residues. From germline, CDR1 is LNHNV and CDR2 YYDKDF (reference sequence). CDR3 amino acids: CATSRQANTEAFF. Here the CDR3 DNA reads TGTGCCACCAGCAGACAGGCGAACACTGAAGCTTTCTTT.

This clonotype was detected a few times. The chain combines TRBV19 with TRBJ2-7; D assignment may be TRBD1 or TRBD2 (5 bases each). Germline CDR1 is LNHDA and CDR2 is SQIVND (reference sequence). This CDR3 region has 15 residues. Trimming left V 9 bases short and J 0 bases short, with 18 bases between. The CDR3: CASSLLGTSSYEQYF. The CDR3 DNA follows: TGTGCCAGCAGCTTATTGGGGACGAGCTCCTACGAGCAGTACTTC.

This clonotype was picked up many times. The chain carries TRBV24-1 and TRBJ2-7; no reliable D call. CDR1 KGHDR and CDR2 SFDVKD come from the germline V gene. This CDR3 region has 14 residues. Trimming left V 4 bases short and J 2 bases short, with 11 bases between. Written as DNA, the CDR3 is TGTGCCACCAGTGACCCCCTTGACACCTACGAGCAGTACTTC. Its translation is CATSDPLDTYEQYF.

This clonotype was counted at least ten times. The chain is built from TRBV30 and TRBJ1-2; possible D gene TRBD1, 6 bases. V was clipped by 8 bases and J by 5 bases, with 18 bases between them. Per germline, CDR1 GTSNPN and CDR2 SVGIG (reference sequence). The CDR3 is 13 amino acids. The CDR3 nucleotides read TGTGCCCGGAACGGGGCAGGGGAGTATGGCTACACCTTC. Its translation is CARNGAGEYGYTF. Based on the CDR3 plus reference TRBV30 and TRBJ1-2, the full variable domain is SQTIHQWPATLVQPVGSPLSLECTVEGTSNPNLYWYRQAAGRGLQLLFYSVGIGQISSEVPQNLSASRPQDRQFILSSKKLLLSDSGFYLCARNGAGEYGYTFGSGTRLTVV.

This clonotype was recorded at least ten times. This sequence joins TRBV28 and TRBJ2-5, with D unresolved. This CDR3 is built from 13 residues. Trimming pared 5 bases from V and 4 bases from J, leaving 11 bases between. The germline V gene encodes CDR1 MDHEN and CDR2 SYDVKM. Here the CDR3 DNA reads TGTGCCAGCAGTATCCCGACGGGAGAGACCCAGTACTTC. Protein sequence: CASSIPTGETQYF.

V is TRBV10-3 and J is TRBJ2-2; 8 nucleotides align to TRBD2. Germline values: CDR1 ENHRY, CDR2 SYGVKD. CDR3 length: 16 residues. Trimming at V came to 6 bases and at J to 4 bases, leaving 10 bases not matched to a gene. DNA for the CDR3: TGTGCCATCAGGCCCGGGGCGGGGGGTCCCACCGGGGAGCTGTTTTTT. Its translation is CAIRPGAGGPTGELFF.

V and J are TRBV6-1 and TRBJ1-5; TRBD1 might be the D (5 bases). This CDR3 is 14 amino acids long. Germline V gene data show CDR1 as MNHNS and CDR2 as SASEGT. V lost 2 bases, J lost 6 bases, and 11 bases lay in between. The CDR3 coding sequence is TGTGCCAGCAGTGAACTTGATGGGGGTCAGCCCCAGCATTTT. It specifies CASSELDGGQPQHF.

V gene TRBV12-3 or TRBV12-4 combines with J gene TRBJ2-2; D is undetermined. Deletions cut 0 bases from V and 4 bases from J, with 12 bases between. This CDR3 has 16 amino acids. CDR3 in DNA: TGTGCCAGCAGTTTAGCGCTGGTCAGCCCCACCGGGGAGCTGTTTTTT. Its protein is CASSLALVSPTGELFF.

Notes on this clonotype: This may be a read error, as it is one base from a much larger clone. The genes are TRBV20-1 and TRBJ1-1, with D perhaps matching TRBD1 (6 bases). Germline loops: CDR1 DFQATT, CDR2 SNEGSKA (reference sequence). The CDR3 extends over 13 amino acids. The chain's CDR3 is CSARDGGDTDAFF. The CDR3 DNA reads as TGCAGTGCTAGAGATGGGGGGGACACTGACGCTTTCTTT.

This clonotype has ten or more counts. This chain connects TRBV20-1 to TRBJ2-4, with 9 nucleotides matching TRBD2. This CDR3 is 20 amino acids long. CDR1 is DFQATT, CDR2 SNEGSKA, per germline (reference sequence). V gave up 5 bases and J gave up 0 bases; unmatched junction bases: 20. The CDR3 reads CSAPGGGGQTKYTAKNIQYF. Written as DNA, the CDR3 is TGCAGTGCTCCCGGCGGGGGGGGACAGACAAAGTACACAGCCAAAAACATTCAGTACTTC.

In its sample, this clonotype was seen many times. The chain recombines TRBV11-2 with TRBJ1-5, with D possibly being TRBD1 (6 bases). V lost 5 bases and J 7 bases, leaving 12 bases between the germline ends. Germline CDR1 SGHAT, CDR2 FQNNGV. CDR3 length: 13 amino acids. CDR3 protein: CASSRGHLQPQHF. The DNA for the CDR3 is TGTGCCAGCAGCCGGGGACACTTACAGCCCCAGCATTTT. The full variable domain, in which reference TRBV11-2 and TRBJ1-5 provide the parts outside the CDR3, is EAGVAQSPRYKIIEKRQSVAFWCNPISGHATLYWYQQILGQGPKLLIQFQNNGVVDDSQLPKDRFSAERLKGVDSTLKIQPAKLEDSAVYLCASSRGHLQPQHFGDGTRLSIL.

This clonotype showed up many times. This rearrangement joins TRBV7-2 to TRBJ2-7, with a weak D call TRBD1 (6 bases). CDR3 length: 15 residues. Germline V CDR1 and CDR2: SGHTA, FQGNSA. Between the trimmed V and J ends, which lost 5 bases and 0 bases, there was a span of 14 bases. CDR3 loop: CASSRQDRSSYEQYF. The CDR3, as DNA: TGTGCCAGCAGCCGACAAGACAGGAGCTCCTACGAGCAGTACTTC.

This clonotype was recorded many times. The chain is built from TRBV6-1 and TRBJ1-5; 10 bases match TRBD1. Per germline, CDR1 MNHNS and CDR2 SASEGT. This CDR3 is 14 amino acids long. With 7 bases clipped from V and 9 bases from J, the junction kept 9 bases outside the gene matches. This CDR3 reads CASKPGTGVGPQHF. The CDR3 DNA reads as TGTGCCAGCAAACCCGGGACAGGGGTTGGGCCCCAGCATTTT.

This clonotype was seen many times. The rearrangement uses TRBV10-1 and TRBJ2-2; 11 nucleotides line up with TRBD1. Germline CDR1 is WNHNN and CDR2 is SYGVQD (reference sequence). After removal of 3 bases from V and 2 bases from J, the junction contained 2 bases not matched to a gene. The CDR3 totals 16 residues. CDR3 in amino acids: CASSDRTGGNTGELFF. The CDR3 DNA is TGCGCCAGCAGTGACCGGACAGGGGGCAACACCGGGGAGCTGTTTTTT.

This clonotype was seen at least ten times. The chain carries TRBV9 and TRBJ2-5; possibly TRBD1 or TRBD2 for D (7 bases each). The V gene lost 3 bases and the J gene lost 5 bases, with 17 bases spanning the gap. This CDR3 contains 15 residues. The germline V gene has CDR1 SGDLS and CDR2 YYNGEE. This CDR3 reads CASSGDQGGLETQYF. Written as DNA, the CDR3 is TGTGCCAGCAGCGGCGACCAGGGGGGGCTTGAGACCCAGTACTTC.